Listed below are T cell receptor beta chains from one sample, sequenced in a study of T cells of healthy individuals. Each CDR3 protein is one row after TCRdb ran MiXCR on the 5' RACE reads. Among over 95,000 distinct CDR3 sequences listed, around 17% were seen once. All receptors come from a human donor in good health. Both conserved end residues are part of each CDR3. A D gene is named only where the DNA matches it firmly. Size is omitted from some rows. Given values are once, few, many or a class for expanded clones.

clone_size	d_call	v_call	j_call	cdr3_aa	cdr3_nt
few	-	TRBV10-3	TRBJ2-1	CASQRPGDNNEQFF	TGTGCCAGCCAACGGCCGGGGGATAACAATGAGCAGTTCTTC
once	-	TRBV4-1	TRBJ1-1	CASSQEAFAEAFF	TGCGCCAGCAGCCAAGAGGCATTCGCTGAAGCTTTCTTT
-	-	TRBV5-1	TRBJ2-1	CASSLAFSGEQFF	TGCGCCAGCAGCTTGGCCTTCTCAGGGGAGCAGTTCTTC
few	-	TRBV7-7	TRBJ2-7	CASSAGTNSYEQYF	TGTGCCAGCAGCGCCGGGACCAACTCCTACGAGCAGTACTTC
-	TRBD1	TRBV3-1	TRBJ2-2	CASGTGTGGRTGELFF	TGTGCCAGCGGAACCGGGACAGGGGGCAGAACCGGGGAGCTGTTTTTT
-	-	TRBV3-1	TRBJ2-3	CASSLTRGGDTQYF	TGTGCCAGCAGCCTGACGAGGGGTGGAGATACGCAGTATTTT
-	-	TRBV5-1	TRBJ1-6	CASSLVDRHSPLHF	TGCGCCAGCAGCTTGGTGGACCGACATTCACCCCTCCACTTT
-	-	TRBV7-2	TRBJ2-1	CASSVLDEQFF	TGTGCCAGCAGCGTGTTGGATGAGCAGTTCTTC
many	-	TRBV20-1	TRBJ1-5	CSVRYGNQPQHF	TGCAGTGTGCGGTACGGCAATCAGCCCCAGCATTTT
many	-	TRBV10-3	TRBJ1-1	CAISENRAGEAFF	TGTGCCATCAGTGAGAACAGGGCGGGTGAAGCTTTCTTT
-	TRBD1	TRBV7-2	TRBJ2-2	CASSSTGGMPRELFF	TGTGCCAGCAGCTCGACAGGGGGCATGCCCCGGGAGCTGTTTTTT
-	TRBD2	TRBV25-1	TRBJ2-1	CASSPGLAEGSWNEQFF	TGTGCCAGCAGTCCCGGACTAGCGGAGGGCTCCTGGAATGAGCAGTTCTTC
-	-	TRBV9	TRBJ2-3	CASKPLTDTQYF	TGTGCCAGCAAGCCCCTGACAGATACGCAGTATTTT
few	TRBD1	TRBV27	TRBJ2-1	CASSLSPGTGLEEQFF	TGTGCCAGCAGTTTATCCCCCGGGACAGGGCTGGAAGAGCAGTTCTTC
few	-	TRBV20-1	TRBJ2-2	CSALQRTVTGELFF	TGCAGTGCTCTCCAACGGACAGTCACCGGGGAGCTGTTTTTT
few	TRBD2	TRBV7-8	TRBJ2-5	CASTELGLAGRETQYF	TGTGCCAGCACCGAATTAGGTCTAGCGGGGAGGGAGACCCAGTACTTC
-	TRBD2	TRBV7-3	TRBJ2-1	CASSPRAGLNPYNEQFF	TGTGCCAGCAGCCCCAGGGCGGGACTAAACCCTTACAATGAGCAGTTCTTC
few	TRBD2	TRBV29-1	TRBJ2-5	CSVLLGLAGLQETQYF	TGCAGCGTTCTACTGGGACTAGCGGGCCTACAAGAGACCCAGTACTTC
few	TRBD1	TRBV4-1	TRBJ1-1	CASSRQGRIENTEAFF	TGCGCCAGCAGCCGACAGGGGAGGATCGAGAACACTGAAGCTTTCTTT
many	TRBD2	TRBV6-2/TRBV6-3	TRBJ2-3	CASRQAGGPDYTQYF	TGTGCCAGCAGACAAGCGGGAGGGCCTGATTATACGCAGTATTTT
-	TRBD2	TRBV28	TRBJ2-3	CASSFYLAGGDTQYF	TGTGCCAGCAGTTTTTATTTAGCGGGGGGGGATACGCAGTATTTT
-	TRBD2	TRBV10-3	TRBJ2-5	CAISEGGRSAETQYF	TGTGCCATCAGTGAAGGCGGGAGGTCGGCAGAGACCCAGTACTTC
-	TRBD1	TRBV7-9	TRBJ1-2	CASSLGGTGAYGYTF	TGTGCCAGCAGCTTAGGTGGTACAGGGGCGTATGGCTACACCTTC
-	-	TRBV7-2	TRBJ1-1	CASSPHRERVTEAFF	TGTGCCAGCAGCCCCCACAGGGAAAGAGTCACTGAAGCTTTCTTT
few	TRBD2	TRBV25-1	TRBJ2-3	CASSVSGSTDTQYF	TGTGCCAGCAGTGTTAGCGGGAGCACAGATACGCAGTATTTT
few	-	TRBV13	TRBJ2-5	CASSEGETQYF	TGTGCCAGCAGCGAAGGGGAGACCCAGTACTTC
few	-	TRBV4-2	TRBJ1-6	CASSQEQSSYNSPLHF	TGTGCCAGCAGCCAAGAACAGAGCTCCTATAATTCACCCCTCCACTTT